The 20 T cell receptor beta chains in this list originate from one sample, sequenced in a study of neurological immune-mediated disorders. One entry per CDR3 protein, called by TCRdb with MiXCR from the 5' RACE reads. The data contain some 37,000 distinct CDR3 sequences, 4.8% of them singletons. Sequencing was carried out using CD4+ T cells from blood. Receptor source: a man younger than 35 in good health.

This clonotype was detected ten times or more. The chain joins TRBV2 to TRBJ2-5, with D perhaps assigned TRBD1 or TRBD2 (5 bases each). Germline loops: CDR1 SNHLY, CDR2 FYNNEI. This CDR3 spans 13 amino acids. V lost 7 bases to trimming and J lost 3 bases, with 12 bases between them. CDR3 sequence reads: CASTRDREETQYF. DNA for the CDR3: TGTGCCAGCACCAGGGACCGGGAAGAGACCCAGTACTTC.

This clonotype occurred many times. The rearrangement uses TRBV7-3 and TRBJ2-7, with D perhaps TRBD2 (5 bases). V was shortened by 2 bases and J by 2 bases, with 7 bases between the two germline ends. Germline loops: CDR1 SGHTA, CDR2 FQGTGA. The CDR3 totals 13 residues. CDR3 sequence (DNA): TGTGCCAGCAGCTTAGGGAGAACCTACGAGCAGTACTTC. Translated, it gives CASSLGRTYEQYF.

This clonotype was counted ten times or more. The CDR3: CASSNENWGGELFF. In DNA, the CDR3 is TGTGCCAGCAGTAACGAAAACTGGGGCGGGGAGCTGTTTTTT. The chain links TRBV12-3 or TRBV12-4 to TRBJ2-2; no clear D gene. The CDR3 is made up of 14 amino acids. Trimming shortened V by 5 bases and J by 7 bases, and 14 bases separated the two germline ends.

J is TRBJ2-7 and V is TRBV20-1; TRBD1 matches 7 bases. CDR3 length equals 12 residues. Germline-derived CDR1 and CDR2 are DFQATT and SNEGSKA (reference sequence). V lost 6 bases and J lost 3; bases outside the gene matches: 5. The CDR3 bases are TGCAGTGCGGTTTCAGGGGGCTACGAGCAGTACTTC. This sequence encodes CSAVSGGYEQYF.

The rearrangement uses TRBV5-1 and TRBJ1-5; tentative D call: TRBD1 (5 bases). The CDR3 sequence is 15 residues long. V was pared by 4 bases and J by 1 base, with 12 bases between. In germline, CDR1 is SGHRS, CDR2 YFSETQ. DNA of the CDR3: TGCGCCAGCAGCCTCGGTTCAGGGAGCAATCAGCCCCAGCATTTT. Its translation is CASSLGSGSNQPQHF.

This clonotype occurred many times. The chain is built from TRBV6-5 and TRBJ2-7; 11 positions agree with TRBD1. V dropped 2 bases and J dropped 6; count of bases not matched to a gene: 3. CDR3 length: 14 residues. The V gene's germline CDR1 is MNHEY and CDR2 SVGAGI. CDR3 in amino acids: CASSYRDRGSEQYF. The CDR3, as DNA: TGTGCCAGCAGTTACCGGGACAGGGGGAGCGAGCAGTACTTC.

This clonotype occurred many times. The V and J genes are TRBV9 and TRBJ1-3; D remains unclear. Germline-derived CDR1 and CDR2 are SGDLS and YYNGEE. The CDR3 loop spans 15 amino acids. V lost 3 bases and J lost 2, with 12 bases in between. CDR3 residues: CASSETWGPGNTIYF. CDR3 in DNA: TGTGCCAGCAGCGAAACATGGGGTCCTGGAAACACCATATATTTT.

This clonotype was detected many times. This chain joins TRBV3-1 and TRBJ1-5, with D tentatively TRBD1 (6 bases). The germline V and J ends were trimmed by 1 base and 3 bases, with 10 bases remaining between them. The CDR3 sequence is 15 residues long. Germline V gene data show CDR1 as LGHDT and CDR2 as YNNKEL (reference sequence). The CDR3 nucleotides are TGTGCCAGCAGCCAAGGGGCAGGGGCCAATCAGCCCCAGCATTTT. Its protein is CASSQGAGANQPQHF. Full variable domain (rest looked up from reference TRBV3-1 and TRBJ1-5): DTAVSQTPKYLVTQMGNDKSIKCEQNLGHDTMYWYKQDSKKFLKIMFSYNNKELIINETVPNRFSPKSPDKAHLNLHINSLELGDSAVYFCASSQGAGANQPQHFGDGTRLSIL.

At least ten counts were recorded for this clonotype. The chain recombines TRBV20-1 with TRBJ2-4; possibly TRBD1 for D (6 bases). CDR1 is DFQATT and CDR2 is SNEGSKA in the germline V gene (reference sequence). This CDR3 has 15 residues. Trimming removed 0 bases from V and 7 bases from J, with 16 bases in between. CDR3 DNA sequence: TGCAGTGCTAGAGATGTCCCCCAGGGGTCGAACATTCAGTACTTC. Encoded protein: CSARDVPQGSNIQYF.

This clonotype appeared many times. The chain links TRBV7-2 to TRBJ1-1, with D unresolved. This CDR3 comprises 12 residues. V gave up 4 bases and J gave up 2 bases, with 5 bases separating them. CDR1 SGHTA and CDR2 FQGNSA come from the germline V gene. The CDR3 coding sequence is TGTGCCAGCAGCTACAGCAACACTGAAGCTTTCTTT. This codes for CASSYSNTEAFF.

This clonotype has just a few counts. The chain joins TRBV6-5 to TRBJ2-7; 7 bases match TRBD1. With V trimmed by 4 bases and J by 4 bases, 13 bases remained unmatched. The CDR3 extends over 16 amino acids. The germline V gene has CDR1 MNHEY and CDR2 SVGAGI. The DNA of the CDR3 is TGTGCCAGCAGTTCCGAGGGGGCAGGACTCTTTTACGAGCAGTACTTC. Its translation is CASSSEGAGLFYEQYF.

This clonotype was counted at least ten times. This sequence joins TRBV10-3 and TRBJ2-5; TRBD2 might be the D (6 bases). Germline-derived CDR1 and CDR2 are ENHRY and SYGVKD. The CDR3 has 13 residues. V shed 11 bases and J shed 4 bases, with 17 bases lying between them. The CDR3 region has the DNA TGTGCCGTCGCAGGCGCCGGGGGAGAGACCCAGTACTTC. Its protein is CAVAGAGGETQYF.

This chain links TRBV10-3 with TRBJ2-2; D is perhaps TRBD1 (7 bases). Germline-derived CDR1 and CDR2 are ENHRY and SYGVKD. The CDR3 length is 13 residues. V lost 10 bases and J 4 bases, leaving 13 bases between the germline ends. The CDR3 reads CATLQGGTGELFF. CDR3 sequence (DNA): TGTGCCACCCTCCAGGGGGGCACCGGGGAGCTGTTTTTT.

The sample holds many counts of this clonotype. The chain uses TRBV10-3 and TRBJ1-1; D unresolved. In germline, CDR1 is ENHRY, CDR2 SYGVKD. The CDR3 has 13 residues. Trimming took off 6 bases at V and 7 bases at J, with 15 bases between the two ends. As DNA, the CDR3 is TGTGCCATCAGCGCCAACCGGGAGGGTGAAGCTTTCTTT. It specifies CAISANREGEAFF.

This clonotype was picked up many times. The V gene is TRBV20-1, the J gene TRBJ1-1, with a possible D match to TRBD1 (6 bases). The germline V gene has CDR1 DFQATT and CDR2 SNEGSKA (reference sequence). CDR3 length: 13 amino acids. Trimming left V 5 bases short and J 5 bases short, with 15 bases between. CDR3 loop: CSAPAGGMTEAFF. The CDR3 nucleotides read TGCAGTGCTCCCGCCGGGGGCATGACTGAAGCTTTCTTT.

This clonotype was seen ten or more times. This chain connects TRBV20-1 to TRBJ2-3; 11 bases line up with TRBD2. This CDR3 region has 14 residues. V was clipped by 3 bases and J by 6 bases; unmatched bases: 5. Per germline, CDR1 DFQATT and CDR2 SNEGSKA (reference sequence). The CDR3 region has the DNA TGCAGTGCTAGGGAGTCTAGCGGGGGGGATACGCAGTATTTT. This sequence encodes CSARESSGGDTQYF.

This clonotype showed up many times. The V call is TRBV27, the J call TRBJ2-2; D not certain. Looked up from germline, CDR1 is MNHEY and CDR2 is SMNVEV (reference sequence). This CDR3 has 15 amino acids. Between the trimmed V and J ends, which lost 4 bases and 3 bases, there was a span of 12 bases. The CDR3 loop reads CASSSPAGYTGELFF. The CDR3, as DNA: TGTGCCAGCAGTTCCCCCGCCGGCTACACCGGGGAGCTGTTTTTT.

The sample holds many counts of this clonotype. The chain employs TRBV11-1 and TRBJ2-6; no clear D. CDR1 and CDR2 from the germline V gene are SGHAT and FQDESV (reference sequence). Trimming removed 5 bases from V and 0 bases from J, with 14 bases in between. The CDR3 has 17 residues. In DNA, the CDR3 is TGTGCCAGCAGCCTATTCGATTTGGTCTCTGGGGCCAACGTCCTGACTTTC. Encoded protein: CASSLFDLVSGANVLTF.

There are many counts of this clonotype. The CDR3 DNA is TGCGCCAGCAGCCTTTCGTCGGTAGGAGATACGCAGTATTTT. Protein sequence: CASSLSSVGDTQYF. The V call is TRBV5-1, the J call TRBJ2-3; D not resolved. There are 14 residues in the CDR3. V was clipped by 4 bases and J by 5 bases, with 14 bases between them. From germline, CDR1 is SGHRS and CDR2 YFSETQ.

Many counts were recorded for this clonotype. The chain uses TRBV12-3 or TRBV12-4 and TRBJ2-2, with D uncertain. The germline V and J ends were trimmed by 8 bases and 4 bases, with 14 bases remaining between them. The CDR3 is 14 amino acids. Here the CDR3 DNA reads TGTGCCAGCGTAGGCAGGATTATCACCGGGGAGCTGTTTTTT. Amino acid sequence: CASVGRIITGELFF.